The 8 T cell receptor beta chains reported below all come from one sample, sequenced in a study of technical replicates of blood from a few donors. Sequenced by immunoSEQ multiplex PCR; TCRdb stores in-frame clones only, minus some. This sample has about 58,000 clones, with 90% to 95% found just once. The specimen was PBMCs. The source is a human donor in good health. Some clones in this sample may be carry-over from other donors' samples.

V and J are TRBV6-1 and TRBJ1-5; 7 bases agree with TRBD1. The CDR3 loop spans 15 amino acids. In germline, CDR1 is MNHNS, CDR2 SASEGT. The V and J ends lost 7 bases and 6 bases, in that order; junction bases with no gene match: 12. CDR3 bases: TGTGCCAGCACCGTCACCTCAGGGGGAAGTCAGCCCCAGCATTTT. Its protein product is CASTVTSGGSQPQHF.

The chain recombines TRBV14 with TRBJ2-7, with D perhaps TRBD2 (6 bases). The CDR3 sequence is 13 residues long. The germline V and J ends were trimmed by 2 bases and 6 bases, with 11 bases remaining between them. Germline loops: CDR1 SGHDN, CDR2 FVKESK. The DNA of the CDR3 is TGTGCCAGCAGCCAACAACAAGCGGGCGAGCAGTACTTC. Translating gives CASSQQQAGEQYF.

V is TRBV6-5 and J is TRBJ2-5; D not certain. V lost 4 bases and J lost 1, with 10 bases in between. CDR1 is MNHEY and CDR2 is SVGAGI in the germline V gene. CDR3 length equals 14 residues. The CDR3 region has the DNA TGTGCCAGCAGTTCAGGCGAATTCCAAGAGACCCAGTACTTC. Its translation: CASSSGEFQETQYF.

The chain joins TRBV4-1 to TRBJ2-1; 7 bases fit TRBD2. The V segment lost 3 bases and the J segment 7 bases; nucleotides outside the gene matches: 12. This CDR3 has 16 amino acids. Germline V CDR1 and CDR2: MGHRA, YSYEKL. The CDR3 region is CASSHPGSGGGNEQFF. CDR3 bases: TGCGCCAGCAGCCATCCCGGGTCGGGGGGAGGGAATGAGCAGTTCTTC.

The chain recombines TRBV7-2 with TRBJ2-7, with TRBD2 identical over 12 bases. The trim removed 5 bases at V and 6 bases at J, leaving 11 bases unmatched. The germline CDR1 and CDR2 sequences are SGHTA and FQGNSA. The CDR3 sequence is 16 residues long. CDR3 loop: CASSPQLAGGGSEQYF. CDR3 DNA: TGTGCCAGCAGCCCCCAACTAGCGGGAGGAGGAAGCGAGCAGTACTTC.

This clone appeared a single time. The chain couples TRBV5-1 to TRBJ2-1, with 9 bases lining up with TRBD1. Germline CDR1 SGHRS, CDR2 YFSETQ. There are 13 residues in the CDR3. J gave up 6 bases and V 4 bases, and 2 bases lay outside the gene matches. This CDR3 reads CASSPGQGNEQFF. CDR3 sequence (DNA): TGCGCCAGCAGCCCGGGACAGGGCAATGAGCAGTTCTTC.

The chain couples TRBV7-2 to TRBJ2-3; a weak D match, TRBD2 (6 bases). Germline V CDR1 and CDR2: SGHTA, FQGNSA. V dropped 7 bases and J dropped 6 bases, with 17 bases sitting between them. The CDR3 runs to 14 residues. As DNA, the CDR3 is TGTGCCAGCACCCCGGGGCTAGCGTGGGATACGCAGTATTTT. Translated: CASTPGLAWDTQYF.

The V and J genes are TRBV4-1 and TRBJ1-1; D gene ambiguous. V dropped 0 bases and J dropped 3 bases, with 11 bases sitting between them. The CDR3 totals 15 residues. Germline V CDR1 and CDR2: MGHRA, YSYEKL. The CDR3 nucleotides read TGCGCCAGCAGCCAAGATACCGGGTCGGACACTGAAGCTTTCTTT. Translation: CASSQDTGSDTEAFF.